A single sample gave rise to the 20 T cell receptor beta chains below, sequenced in a study of beta chain features in type 1 diabetes. Reverse transcribing all isolated RNA meant expressed TCRB transcripts were sequenced. Clones were read by immunoSEQ multiplex PCR, and TCRdb kept only the in-frame ones, dropping some. The repertoire holds over 700,000 clones, with roughly a sixth as singletons. Specimen: naive CD4+ T cells from blood. The receptors derive from a woman under 30 in good health.

The genes are TRBV7-6 and TRBJ2-1; tentatively, D is TRBD1 or TRBD2 (6 bases each). The CDR3 runs 16 residues. Deletions cut 1 base from V and 5 bases from J, with 15 bases between. Germline V gene data show CDR1 as SGHVS and CDR2 as FNYEAQ. The CDR3 spells CASSLDRRGRNNEQFF. In DNA, the CDR3 is TGTGCCAGCAGCTTAGACCGTAGGGGGAGGAACAATGAGCAGTTCTTC. The entire variable domain, with the rest obtained from reference TRBV7-6 and TRBJ2-1, is as follows: GAGVSQSPRYKVTKRGQDVALRCDPISGHVSLYWYRQALGQGPEFLTYFNYEAQQDKSGLPNDRFSAERPEGSISTLTIQRTEQRDSAMYRCASSLDRRGRNNEQFFGPGTRLTVL.

V gene TRBV2 combines with J gene TRBJ1-3; D call uncertain. V lost 6 bases and J lost 1, with 13 bases in between. Germline loops: CDR1 SNHLY, CDR2 FYNNEI. This CDR3 has 15 amino acids. The CDR3 bases are TGTGCCAGCAGGGTCCGAGTGGATTCTGGAAACACCATATATTTT. Its translation: CASRVRVDSGNTIYF.

Notes on this clone: This CDR3 is also generated by other DNA sequences in the sample. The rearrangement uses TRBV7-2 and TRBJ2-5, with D tentatively TRBD1 (6 bases). The germline gives CDR1 SGHTA, CDR2 FQGNSA. The length of the CDR3 is 14 residues. V lost 4 bases, J lost 3 bases, and 12 bases lay in between. CDR3 coding DNA: TGTGCCAGCAGCTCGCGACAGGCCGAAGAGACCCAGTACTTC. This encodes CASSSRQAEETQYF.

The chain has TRBV7-2 and TRBJ1-4; D is ambiguous. The CDR3 is 14 residues long. V shed 1 base and J shed 0 bases, with 3 bases lying between them. Per the germline V gene, CDR1 is SGHTA and CDR2 is FQGNSA. The CDR3 sequence is CASSLDTTNEKLFF. The CDR3 DNA reads as TGTGCCAGCAGCTTAGACACAACTAATGAAAAACTGTTTTTT.

The rearrangement joins TRBV27 to TRBJ2-3; D remains ambiguous. V was cut by 5 bases and J by 0 bases, with 18 bases left in between. This CDR3 is 17 amino acids long. The germline V gene has CDR1 MNHEY and CDR2 SMNVEV (reference sequence). The CDR3 sequence is CASSGPPTNPSTDTQYF. The DNA of the CDR3 is TGTGCCAGCAGTGGGCCCCCAACAAACCCTAGCACAGATACGCAGTATTTT.

The rearrangement links TRBV18 to TRBJ2-3; D is unresolved. Trimming took off 3 bases at V and 2 bases at J, with 15 bases between the two ends. CDR3 length: 16 residues. The germline gives CDR1 KGHSH, CDR2 LQKENI. CDR3 residues: CASSPAVLRITDTQYF. For the CDR3, the DNA is TGTGCCAGCTCACCCGCGGTCCTAAGGATCACAGATACGCAGTATTTT.

This clone was counted at least ten times. The V and J genes are TRBV10-3 and TRBJ2-5; 9 bases agree with TRBD1. The germline V gene encodes CDR1 ENHRY and CDR2 SYGVKD. The CDR3 sequence is 14 residues long. V was clipped by 10 bases and J by 4 bases; unmatched bases: 10. The CDR3 sequence: CATRPRDRAETQYF. The CDR3 nucleotides read TGTGCCACCCGGCCCCGGGACAGGGCAGAGACCCAGTACTTC.

Concerning this clone: Other nucleotide sequences in the sample specify the same CDR3. This sequence joins TRBV7-8 and TRBJ2-5; 13 positions agree with TRBD2. J gave up 5 bases and V 1 base, and 4 bases lay outside the gene matches. Germline V gene data show CDR1 as SGHVS and CDR2 as FQNEAQ. This CDR3 is 16 amino acids long. CDR3 loop: CASSLGRTSGSETQYF. CDR3 nucleotides: TGTGCCAGCAGCTTAGGCCGGACTAGCGGGAGCGAGACCCAGTACTTC.

This clone was detected only a few times. This chain uses TRBV2 with TRBJ2-2, with 7 bases that match TRBD2. The junction had 16 bases not matched to a gene; V was cut back by 5 bases and J by 7 bases. This CDR3 is 17 amino acids long. Germline loops: CDR1 SNHLY, CDR2 FYNNEI. DNA for the CDR3: TGTGCCAGCAGTCCCCCGGGGGGTTTAGCGCAGAGCGGGGAGCTGTTTTTT. Translated, it gives CASSPPGGLAQSGELFF.

Of note for this clone: One end of the junction is discordant with germline, which a read error may explain. This rearrangement joins TRBV20-1 to TRBJ2-7; either TRBD1 or TRBD2 may fit D (5 bases each). This CDR3 spans 11 amino acids. The germline CDR1 and CDR2 sequences are DFQATT and SNEGSKA (reference sequence). The CDR3 loop is CRRGRWDGRSF. The CDR3 DNA sequence: TGCAGGCGTGGAAGATGGGACGGTCGGAGCTTC.

The chain carries TRBV9 and TRBJ1-4; 7 bases align to TRBD1. The trim removed 0 bases at V and 10 bases at J, leaving 9 bases unmatched. The V gene's germline CDR1 is SGDLS and CDR2 YYNGEE. The CDR3 length is 15 residues. CDR3 residues: CASSVGQGWSGKLFF. In DNA, the CDR3 is TGTGCCAGCAGCGTAGGACAGGGATGGAGTGGAAAACTGTTTTTT.

In this sample, this clone turned up a few times. The V gene is TRBV6-4, the J gene TRBJ1-5; the match to TRBD1 covers 7 bases. With 4 bases clipped from V and 1 base from J, the junction kept 7 bases outside the gene matches. Germline assignment: CDR1 MRHNA and CDR2 SNTAGT. This CDR3 spans 16 amino acids. In DNA, the CDR3 is TGTGCCAGCAGTGTCAGCCGGGACAGAAGCAATCAGCCCCAGCATTTT. Its translation: CASSVSRDRSNQPQHF.

Only a few counts were recorded for this clone. This rearrangement joins TRBV19 to TRBJ1-1, with D hard to call. In germline, CDR1 is LNHDA, CDR2 SQIVND (reference sequence). The V gene lost 3 bases and the J gene lost 4 bases, with 9 bases spanning the gap. CDR3 length equals 13 residues. Written as DNA, the CDR3 is TGTGCCAGTAGTATCGACGATGGCACTGAAGCTTTCTTT. Amino acids: CASSIDDGTEAFF.

This clone appeared a single time. The chain links TRBV27 to TRBJ2-2; TRBD1 might be the D (5 bases). V gave up 5 bases and J gave up 0 bases, with 10 bases separating them. The CDR3 runs 15 residues. Germline V gene data show CDR1 as MNHEY and CDR2 as SMNVEV (reference sequence). The CDR3 reads CASSPTVANTGELFF. The CDR3, as DNA: TGTGCCAGCAGTCCGACAGTCGCGAACACCGGGGAGCTGTTTTTT.

This clone was seen a single time. The chain joins TRBV7-2 to TRBJ2-7; 7 bases agree with TRBD1. This CDR3 has 16 residues. Germline CDR1 and CDR2: SGHTA and FQGNSA. V trimming: 0 bases; J trimming: 7 bases; junction bases outside the gene matches: 12. In nucleotides, the CDR3 is TGTGCCAGCAGCTTAGCCGACAGGGTACTTCGGCAGGAGCAGTACTTC. Protein: CASSLADRVLRQEQYF.

This clone has only a few counts. The chain is built from TRBV2 and TRBJ1-5, with a weak D call TRBD1 (6 bases). V lost 3 bases and J 0 bases, leaving 15 bases between the germline ends. CDR3 length: 17 residues. CDR1 SNHLY and CDR2 FYNNEI come from the germline V gene. CDR3 sequence: CASSERGGGHSNQPQHF. Here the CDR3 DNA reads TGTGCCAGCAGTGAGCGAGGAGGGGGGCATAGCAATCAGCCCCAGCATTTT.

The chain combines TRBV7-9 with TRBJ2-1; 14 bases match TRBD2. Trimming at V came to 5 bases and at J to 9 bases, leaving 6 bases not matched to a gene. Germline V gene sequence: CDR1 SEHNR, CDR2 FQNEAQ (reference sequence). The CDR3 contains 15 residues. The CDR3 DNA follows: TGTGCCAGCAGCCCGGGACTAGCGGGAGTTGGTGAGCAGTTCTTC. Residues: CASSPGLAGVGEQFF. The full variable domain, completed using reference TRBV7-9 and TRBJ2-1, is DTGVSQNPRHKITKRGQNVTFRCDPISEHNRLYWYRQTLGQGPEFLTYFQNEAQLEKSRLLSDRFSAERPKGSFSTLEIQRTEQGDSAMYLCASSPGLAGVGEQFFGPGTRLTVL.

This clone was detected only a few times. The V gene is TRBV7-2, the J gene TRBJ1-5, with TRBD1 matching over 8 bases. The CDR3 covers 16 residues. From germline, CDR1 is SGHTA and CDR2 FQGNSA. Trimming at V came to 5 bases and at J to 6 bases, leaving 12 bases not matched to a gene. Here the CDR3 DNA reads TGTGCCAGCAGCCAATACGACAGGGGTAGAGGTCAGCCCCAGCATTTT. Translating gives CASSQYDRGRGQPQHF.

The rearrangement links TRBV15 to TRBJ2-1; tentatively, D is TRBD1 or TRBD2 (6 bases each). Germline CDR1 is LNHNV and CDR2 is YYDKDF (reference sequence). This CDR3 is 17 amino acids long. Trimming took 4 bases from V and 2 from J, leaving 18 bases between them. For the CDR3, the DNA is TGTGCCACCAGCAAAAAGATGGGGGGCTACCCCTACAATGAGCAGTTCTTC. This translates into CATSKKMGGYPYNEQFF.

The chain combines TRBV5-8 with TRBJ2-5; D not resolved. V was trimmed by 2 bases and J by 7 bases, leaving 6 bases between them. Germline V gene data show CDR1 as SGHTS and CDR2 as YDEGEE. The CDR3 length is 11 residues. The chain's CDR3 is CASSFFGTQYF. The CDR3, as DNA: TGTGCCAGCAGCTTTTTCGGGACCCAGTACTTC.